This TCR beta chain appears in the sequencing data of a study of neoadjuvant nivolumab and ipilimumab in lung cancer. Overall study results and limits: A small number of samples were TCR sequenced. Resected-tumor TCR richness correlated positively with pretherapy blood richness. From pretherapy to surgery, tumor richness and clonality rose with dual therapy.

The CDR3 runs 17 residues. Germline values: CDR1 SGDLS, CDR2 YYNGEE. V gave up 2 bases and J gave up 7 bases; unmatched junction bases: 14. In regard to this clone: Antigen specificity is unknown.

Sequencing was performed with immunoSEQ multiplex PCR; in TCRdb, only in-frame clones are kept and a portion is missing. The sample lists about 3,100 clones, 88% seen once, with approximately 2.3% in the top ten. The V and J genes are TRBV9 and TRBJ2-3, with 9 bases identical to TRBD1. The receptor's source is an adult with non-small cell lung cancer. The sample was tumor tissue, taken after neoadjuvant nivolumab, alone or with ipilimumab, at or shortly before surgery. CDR3 sequence: CASSVGGGTGKKNTQYF. Here the CDR3 DNA reads TGTGCCAGCAGCGTTGGAGGGGGGACAGGGAAAAAAAATACGCAGTATTTT.